The 18 T cell receptor beta chains in this list originate from one sample, sequenced in a study of blood T cells in healthy people across ages. Next came a second PCR, run for about 7 to 12 cycles, which used a sample-barcoded 5' primer along with a J-beta primer mix. One entry per CDR3 protein results from TCRdb running MiXCR on the 5' RACE reads. The top ten clones hold less than 2.5% of a sample with 1.5 million to 2 million distinct CDR3 sequences, around half of them seen once. Input material: blood. The receptors were gathered from a woman in her thirties or forties in good health.

The chain recombines TRBV20-1 with TRBJ2-5; 11 bases are shared with TRBD2. Losses at the gene ends were 5 bases for V and 2 bases for J; bases not matched to a gene: 10. This CDR3 contains 16 residues. Germline CDR1 DFQATT, CDR2 SNEGSKA (reference sequence). As DNA, the CDR3 is TGCAGTGCTGGACGGAACCTAGCGGGGGGACAAGAGACCCAGTACTTC. This translates into CSAGRNLAGGQETQYF.

This clonotype was observed a handful of times. V gene TRBV6-6 combines with J gene TRBJ1-2; D might be TRBD1 (5 bases). This CDR3 is built from 14 residues. Germline loops: CDR1 MNHNY, CDR2 SVGAGI (reference sequence). The ends were cut back, 7 bases at V and 2 bases at J, with 14 bases in the middle. In nucleotides, the CDR3 is TGTGCCAGCAATTATCAGGGCAGGAACTATGGCTACACCTTC. It translates to CASNYQGRNYGYTF.

This clonotype was picked up a small number of times. The chain carries TRBV7-2 and TRBJ2-5, with D hard to call. Deletions cut 2 bases from V and 2 bases from J, with 6 bases between. Germline V gene lookup returns CDR1 SGHTA and CDR2 FQGNSA. CDR3 size: 13 residues. The CDR3 is CASSLNQQETQYF. As DNA, the CDR3 is TGTGCCAGCAGCTTAAATCAGCAAGAGACCCAGTACTTC.

This sequence joins TRBV29-1 and TRBJ1-4, with 7 bases aligning to TRBD1. The CDR3 runs to 12 residues. The germline CDR1 and CDR2 sequences are SQVTM and ANQGSEA. V shed 7 bases, J shed 11 bases, and the junction held 10 bases outside the gene matches. CDR3 bases: TGCAGCGCCGGGACAGACCTAGGGAAACTGTTTTTT. Translated, it gives CSAGTDLGKLFF.

There are a few counts of this clonotype. The gene calls are TRBV9 and TRBJ2-5, with 10 bases fitting TRBD1. Germline V gene sequence: CDR1 SGDLS, CDR2 YYNGEE. The junction had 4 bases not matched to a gene; V was cut back by 0 bases and J by 5 bases. CDR3 size: 15 residues. CDR3 bases: TGTGCCAGCAGCGTAGGGGGACAGGGGACGGAGACCCAGTACTTC. Amino acid sequence: CASSVGGQGTETQYF. Supplemented by reference TRBV9 and TRBJ2-5, the full variable domain reads DSGVTQTPKHLITATGQRVTLRCSPRSGDLSVYWYQQSLDQGLQFLIQYYNGEERAKGNILERFSAQQFPDLHSELNLSSLELGDSALYFCASSVGGQGTETQYFGPGTRLLVL.

J is TRBJ2-7 and V is TRBV27; D may be TRBD2 (6 bases). The CDR3 sequence is 13 residues long. Germline loops: CDR1 MNHEY, CDR2 SMNVEV (reference sequence). Trimming removed 8 bases at V and 9 bases at J, with 20 bases between. CDR3 bases: TGTGCCAGCCGATGGACGGGAGTACGAGTGCAGTACTTC. Its protein product is CASRWTGVRVQYF.

The chain combines TRBV4-3 with TRBJ2-3; D may be TRBD1 (5 bases). The CDR3 is 16 amino acids. Trimming took 0 bases from V and 0 from J, leaving 10 bases between them. Germline CDR1 is LGHNA and CDR2 is YSLEER. This CDR3 is CASSQEAQGSTDTQYF. In DNA, the CDR3 is TGCGCCAGCAGCCAAGAGGCCCAGGGTAGCACAGATACGCAGTATTTT.

The CDR3, as DNA: TGCGCCAGCAGCCAAGATTACCGGGCCGAAGGGGAAAAACTGTTTTTT. Amino acids: CASSQDYRAEGEKLFF. The J gene is TRBJ1-4, the V gene TRBV4-3, with unresolved D. CDR1 and CDR2 from the germline V gene are LGHNA and YSLEER. V was trimmed by 0 bases and J by 8 bases, leaving 16 bases between them. This CDR3 has 16 residues.

A few counts support this clonotype. V is TRBV29-1 and J is TRBJ2-1; a weak D match, TRBD2 (6 bases). Trimming removed 0 bases from V and 6 bases from J, with 12 bases in between. Germline V gene lookup returns CDR1 SQVTM and CDR2 ANQGSEA. This CDR3 has 14 amino acids. CDR3 nucleotide sequence: TGCAGCGTTGAAGATCATTTCGGGGGCAATGAGCAGTTCTTC. Translating gives CSVEDHFGGNEQFF.

Only one count was recorded for this clonotype. The chain has TRBV28 and TRBJ1-2; D ambiguous. Trimming removed 3 bases from V and 8 bases from J, with 13 bases in between. From germline, CDR1 is MDHEN and CDR2 SYDVKM. This CDR3 contains 13 residues. The CDR3 reads CASSLGRYLGYTF. Here the CDR3 DNA reads TGTGCCAGCAGTTTGGGCAGATACCTCGGCTACACCTTC.

The chain couples TRBV6-5 to TRBJ1-1, with TRBD1 as a possible D gene (5 bases). V gave up 0 bases and J gave up 2 bases, with 16 bases separating them. Per germline, CDR1 MNHEY and CDR2 SVGAGI. This CDR3 spans 17 amino acids. The CDR3 coding sequence is TGTGCCAGCAGTTACTCGAGGTCAGCAGGGACCAACACTGAAGCTTTCTTT. It is translated as CASSYSRSAGTNTEAFF.

The chain combines TRBV7-2 with TRBJ2-7, with no clear D. CDR3 length: 12 residues. Germline V lookup: CDR1 SGHTA, CDR2 FQGNSA. Trimming took off 6 bases at V and 4 bases at J, with 10 bases between the two ends. CDR3 residues: CASRHDFYEQYF. The CDR3 nucleotides are TGTGCCAGCAGGCACGATTTTTACGAGCAGTACTTC.

This clonotype has a handful of counts. The chain recombines TRBV27 with TRBJ2-7, with TRBD1 matching over 7 bases. Germline CDR1 and CDR2: MNHEY and SMNVEV (reference sequence). The CDR3 is 13 amino acids. V gave up 6 bases and J gave up 2 bases; unmatched junction bases: 4. The CDR3 bases are TGTGCCAGCAGGAGGGACAGTACCTACGAGCAGTACTTC. Translating gives CASRRDSTYEQYF.

The rearrangement joins TRBV5-5 to TRBJ2-5, with 11 bases aligning to TRBD1. Germline assignment: CDR1 SGHKS and CDR2 YYEKEE (reference sequence). This CDR3 is 17 amino acids long. V shed 0 bases, J shed 3 bases, and the junction held 7 bases outside the gene matches. The CDR3 DNA is TGTGCCAGCAGCTTGGGGGGACAGGGGGGAATGGAAGAGACCCAGTACTTC. Encoded protein: CASSLGGQGGMEETQYF.

Notes on this clonotype: This may come from a read error, since a much larger clone is one base off. V gene TRBV7-2 combines with J gene TRBJ2-5; 8 bases agree with TRBD1. J gave up 6 bases and V 5 bases, and 11 bases lay outside the gene matches. The germline V gene has CDR1 SGHTA and CDR2 FQGNSA. The length of the CDR3 is 15 residues. The CDR3 sequence: CASSPGQGSGQTQYF. CDR3 sequence (DNA): TGTGCCAGCAGCCCCGGACAGGGTTCGGGACAGACCCAGTACTTC. The whole variable domain, filled in from reference TRBV7-2 and TRBJ2-5, reads GAGVSQSPSNKVTEKGKDVELRCDPISGHTALYWYRQSLGQGLEFLIYFQGNSAPDKSGLPSDRFSAERTGGSVSTLTIQRTQQEDSAVYLCASSPGQGSGQTQYFGPGTRLLVL.

This chain joins TRBV20-1 and TRBJ2-5; D may be TRBD2 (6 bases). V dropped 0 bases and J dropped 7 bases, with 18 bases sitting between them. This CDR3 contains 15 residues. From germline, CDR1 is DFQATT and CDR2 SNEGSKA (reference sequence). The CDR3 loop is CSARDGGTDPLTQYF. CDR3 DNA sequence: TGCAGTGCTAGAGATGGGGGGACCGATCCTTTGACCCAGTACTTC.

The V and J genes are TRBV10-3 and TRBJ2-7, with D possibly TRBD1 on 6 matching bases. Trimming stripped 6 bases from V and 0 bases from J, with 21 bases between. CDR3 size: 17 residues. Germline-derived CDR1 and CDR2 are ENHRY and SYGVKD. CDR3 sequence: CAIRLTNRETTSYEQYF. DNA for the CDR3: TGTGCCATCAGATTAACAAACAGGGAAACAACCTCCTACGAGCAGTACTTC.

This clonotype was seen only a few times. The chain is built from TRBV6-5 and TRBJ2-3; D is perhaps TRBD2 (7 bases). The CDR3 contains 16 residues. Trimming took 0 bases from V and 5 from J, leaving 15 bases between them. The germline CDR1 and CDR2 sequences are MNHEY and SVGAGI. CDR3 sequence: CASSYSGGGQLDTQYF. The CDR3 DNA follows: TGTGCCAGCAGTTACTCGGGGGGGGGCCAATTAGATACGCAGTATTTT.